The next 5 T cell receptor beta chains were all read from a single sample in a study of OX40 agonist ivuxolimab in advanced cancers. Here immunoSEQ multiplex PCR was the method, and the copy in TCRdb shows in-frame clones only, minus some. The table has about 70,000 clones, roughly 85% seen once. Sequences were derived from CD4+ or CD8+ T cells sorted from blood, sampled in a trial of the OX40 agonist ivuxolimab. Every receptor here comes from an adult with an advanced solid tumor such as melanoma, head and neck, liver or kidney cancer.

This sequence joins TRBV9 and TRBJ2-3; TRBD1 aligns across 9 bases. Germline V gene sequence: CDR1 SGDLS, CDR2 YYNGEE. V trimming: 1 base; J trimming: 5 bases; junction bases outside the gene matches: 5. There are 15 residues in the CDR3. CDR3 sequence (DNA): TGTGCCAGCAGCGTAACAGGGGGCCTGGGAGATACGCAGTATTTT. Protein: CASSVTGGLGDTQYF.

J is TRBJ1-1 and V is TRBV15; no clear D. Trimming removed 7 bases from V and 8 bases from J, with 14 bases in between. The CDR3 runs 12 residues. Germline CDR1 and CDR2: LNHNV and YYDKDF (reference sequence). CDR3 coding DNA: TGTGCCACCACCACGACCGGGGAAGAAGCTTTCTTT. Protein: CATTTTGEEAFF.

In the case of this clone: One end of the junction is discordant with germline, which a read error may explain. CDR3 in DNA: TGTGCCAGCAGCGCTGGACAGGGTGCCGAGGGCGGCTTC. It yields the protein CASSAGQGAEGGF. This chain uses TRBV5-4 with TRBJ2-7; 8 bases fit TRBD1. The CDR3 contains 13 residues. Germline V gene lookup returns CDR1 SGHNT and CDR2 YYREEE (reference sequence).

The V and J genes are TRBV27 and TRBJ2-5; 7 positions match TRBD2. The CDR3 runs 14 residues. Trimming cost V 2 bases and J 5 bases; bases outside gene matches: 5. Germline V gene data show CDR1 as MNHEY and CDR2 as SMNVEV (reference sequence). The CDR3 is CASSLRLGGETQYF. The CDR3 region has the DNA TGTGCCAGCAGTTTAAGATTGGGAGGGGAGACCCAGTACTTC.

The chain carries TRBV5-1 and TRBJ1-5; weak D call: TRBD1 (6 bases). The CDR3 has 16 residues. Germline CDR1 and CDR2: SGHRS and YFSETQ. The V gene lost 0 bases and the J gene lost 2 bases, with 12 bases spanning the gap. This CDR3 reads CASSLEGGGGNQPQHF. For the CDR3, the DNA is TGCGCCAGCAGCTTGGAGGGGGGTGGTGGCAATCAGCCCCAGCATTTT.